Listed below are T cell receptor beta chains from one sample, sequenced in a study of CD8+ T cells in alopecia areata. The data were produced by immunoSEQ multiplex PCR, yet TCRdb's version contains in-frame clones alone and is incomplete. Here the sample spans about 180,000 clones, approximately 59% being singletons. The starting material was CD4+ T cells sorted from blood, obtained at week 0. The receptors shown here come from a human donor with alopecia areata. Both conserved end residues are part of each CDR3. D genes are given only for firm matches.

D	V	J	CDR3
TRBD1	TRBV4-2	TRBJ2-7	CASSQDGGTGYEQYF
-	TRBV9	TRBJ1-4	CASSGGQSNEKLFF
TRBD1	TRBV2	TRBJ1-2	CATSRDSSYGYTF
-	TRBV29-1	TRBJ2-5	CSVAGQYQETQYF
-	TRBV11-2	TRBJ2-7	CASSLDSPGDYEQYF
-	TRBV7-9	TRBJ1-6	CASSLDQGGSPLHF
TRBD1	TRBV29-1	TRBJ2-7	CSASGTGLPEQYF
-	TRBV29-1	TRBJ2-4	CSVVGRGRGYIQYF
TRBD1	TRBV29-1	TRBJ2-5	CSVRQGSETQYF
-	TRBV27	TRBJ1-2	CASSLGRAYGYTF
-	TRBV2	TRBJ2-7	CASSDSEQYF
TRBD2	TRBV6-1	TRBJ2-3	CASRSSSGGFDTQYF
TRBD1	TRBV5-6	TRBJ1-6	CASGALGTAVNSPLHF
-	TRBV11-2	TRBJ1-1	CASSLALLTFF
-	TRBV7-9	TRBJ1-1	CASSFSNTEAFF
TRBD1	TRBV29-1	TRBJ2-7	CSVAGTGGYEQYF
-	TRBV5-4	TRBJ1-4	CASSLEFGEKLFF
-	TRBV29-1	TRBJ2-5	CSVVAGGIGETQYF
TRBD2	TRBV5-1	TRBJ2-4	CASSLETSGGSIQYF
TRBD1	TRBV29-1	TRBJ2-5	CSVEWPGTEQETQYF
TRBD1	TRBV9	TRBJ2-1	CASSEGTVSYNEQFF
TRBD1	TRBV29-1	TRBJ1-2	CSGRQGAGGYTF
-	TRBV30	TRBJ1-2	CAWSVRPYGYTF
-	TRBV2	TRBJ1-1	CASRPRRQNTEAFF
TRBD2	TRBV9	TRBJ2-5	CASSAGVIAGAETQYF
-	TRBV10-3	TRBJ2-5	CAISDGWIQYF
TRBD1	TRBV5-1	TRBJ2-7	CASSFGQGGNEQYF
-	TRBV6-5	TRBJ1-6	CASRPGRPNSPLHF
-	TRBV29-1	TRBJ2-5	CSARDPGETQYF
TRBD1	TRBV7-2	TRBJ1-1	CASSSRQGLSEAFF